What follows describes a single T cell receptor beta chain. The antigen it binds to is not known. It has no much larger one-base neighbor in the sample; base qualities were not kept. Its CDR3 holds 15 amino acids, cysteine through phenylalanine. Only CDR3 DNA remains: 45 bases, in frame from the first base. Via the germline V gene (reference sequence), CDR1 is SGHKS and CDR2 YYEKEE. The V end loses 2 bases and the J end loses 0 bases, and a stretch of 11 bases separates them. The sample is drawn from a study of T cell responses to AZD1222 COVID-19 vaccine (dated by TCRdb to the early 2020s). Concerning the study at large: TCR sequencing was performed for 230 to 250 trial participants, of whom some 200 were given two doses of AZD1222 and around 26 were given two doses of MenACWY control vaccine. Enrollment into the trials was organized by age into subgroups of 18-55, 56-69 and 70-plus years, and those subgroups contained roughly 150, 30 and 60 TCR-sequenced participants, respectively. The full study reports these points: Because no day 14 peak-response samples were available, repertoires were characterized only after the peak T cell response. Nearly half of unique spike-specific TCRs reportedly recognized epitopes outside regions mutated in the B.1.351 and B.1.1.7 variants. Conclusions about previously exposed vaccinees are limited because only six or seven AZD1222 recipients were SARS-CoV-2 seropositive at baseline. The 56-69-year group was small, and its depth increase did not reach significance, likely because of low power. Most participants were white British and females outnumbered males, and the authors suggested that clonal diversity may have been underestimated. CD4 TCRs associated with the vaccine covered the entire spike protein, and the dominant responses were in regions 160-218 and 743-854. After two AZD1222 doses, both the breadth and the depth of spike-specific TCRs were significantly higher than at day 0 and than in MenACWY recipients.

The time point label on this specimen signifies: about 28 days (+/-7) after the second vaccine dose. AZD1222 recipients whose second dose came at about 4 weeks and those whose second dose came at about 12 weeks were combined into one group, since spike-specific TCR depth and breadth did not differ between the two schedules. Samples from vaccinated people were obtained from the UK trials COV001 and COV002, which included a single-blind randomized controlled phase 2/3 trial of AZD1222 (ChAdOx1 nCoV-19) in healthy adults. For TCRbeta chain sequencing, PBMC samples were collected from trial participants at day 0 and at day 28 after the second dose. The CDR3 regions of human TCRbeta chains were analyzed by immunosequencing. Per the authors' processing: TCRs in the repertoires were matched against a reference library of SARS-CoV-2-specific TCRs that had been generated with the MIRA antigen-specificity platform. Breadth was defined as the fraction of unique TCRs that were SARS-CoV-2-associated. Depth was defined as the fraction of total T cells that were SARS-CoV-2-associated. Using the MIRA data, each spike-specific TCR was assigned both to the spike region to which the TCR was reactive and to a CD4 or CD8 class. Log10-transformed breadth and depth values were compared by one-way ANOVA with Sidak's multiple comparisons tests. The table comes from immuneACCESS by way of TCRdb, which keeps in-frame sequences with V and J called. Part of the clones is missing from these tables; in studies checked, under half for an unresolved V gene and the rest for unknown reasons. The V and J calls and clone size come from that table; D and trimming were worked out from the DNA. This sample holds roughly 130,000 clones; roughly 92% were observed only once. Together, the top ten hold roughly 1.1% of the sample.

The sequences come from peripheral blood, collected 28 days after the second AZD1222 dose. This clonotype was obtained from an adult who received the AZD1222 COVID-19 vaccine. Recombination connected TRBV5-5 to TRBJ1-2; the D gene identity is not certain. The DNA sequence is TGTGCCAGCAGCTTACAAGGCTCAGCTAACTATGGCTACACCTTC. This yields the protein CASSLQGSANYGYTF.